This passage covers 2 T cell receptor beta chains from one sample sequenced in a study of shared clonotypes between healthy human individuals. TCRdb keeps only in-frame clones here, not all; method: immunoSEQ multiplex PCR. The sample records about 2.4 million clones, 80% to 95% being singletons. Input material: naive CD4+ T cells from PBMCs. As to subset: CD45RA+ positively selected. The receptors come from a man between 18 and 29 years old in good health. Some clones in this sample may be carry-over from other donors' samples.

The chain couples TRBV4-1 to TRBJ2-7; no definite D call. Germline CDR1 MGHRA, CDR2 YSYEKL. The CDR3 is made up of 15 amino acids. V was pared by 0 bases and J by 3 bases, with 12 bases between. DNA for the CDR3: TGCGCCAGCAGCCAAGAAAGAATAGATGACTACGAGCAGTACTTC. As protein: CASSQERIDDYEQYF.

Comments on this clone: Other nucleotide sequences in the sample specify the same CDR3. The gene calls are TRBV5-1 and TRBJ1-1, with D possibly matching TRBD1 (5 bases). There are 14 residues in the CDR3. Germline V lookup: CDR1 SGHRS, CDR2 YFSETQ. Trimming left V 0 bases short and J 2 bases short, with 8 bases between. CDR3 sequence: CASSLEGTNTEAFF. The CDR3 DNA sequence: TGCGCCAGCAGCTTGGAGGGGACCAACACTGAAGCTTTCTTT.